The 6 T cell receptor beta chains below all came from one sample that was sequenced in a study of T cells in Graves' hyperthyroidism and ophthalmopathy. RNA transcripts were the template for amplifying TCR beta CDR3 regions. RT-PCR in the first round (using the HTBI primer set) targeted the TCR CDR3. Each CDR3 protein is one row after TCRdb ran MiXCR on the multiplex PCR reads. Seen here are 500,000 to 600,000 distinct CDR3 sequences, 15% to 20% observed once, and the top ten hold 15% to 20%. What was sequenced was blood. These receptors were taken from a woman under 30 with Graves' hyperthyroidism.

Many counts were recorded for this clonotype. V and J are TRBV12-3 or TRBV12-4 and TRBJ2-1, with 7 bases matching TRBD2. V shed 4 bases, J shed 9 bases, and the junction held 9 bases outside the gene matches. The CDR3 has 14 amino acids. The DNA for the CDR3 is TGTGCCAGCAGTTCGTGGGAGGGCCAGGTTGAGCAGTTCTTC. Translated, it gives CASSSWEGQVEQFF.

The sample holds a few counts of this clonotype. J is TRBJ2-7 and V is TRBV5-1; D unresolved. V lost 0 bases to trimming and J lost 1 base, with 11 bases between them. The germline gives CDR1 SGHRS, CDR2 YFSETQ. The CDR3 contains 15 residues. The CDR3 spells CASSLDPSTSYEQYF. In DNA form, the CDR3 reads TGCGCCAGCAGCTTGGACCCCTCAACTTCCTACGAGCAGTACTTC.

Ten or more counts support this clonotype. The J gene is TRBJ1-1, the V gene TRBV28, with D perhaps TRBD1 (6 bases). CDR1 is MDHEN, CDR2 SYDVKM, per germline. Trimming took 3 bases from V and 10 from J, leaving 9 bases between them. The CDR3 is made up of 11 amino acids. CDR3 loop: CASSFGGVAFF. In nucleotides, the CDR3 is TGTGCCAGCAGTTTCGGGGGCGTAGCTTTCTTT.

The gene calls are TRBV7-2 and TRBJ1-6, with TRBD1 identical over 9 bases. CDR1 is SGHTA and CDR2 is FQGNSA in the germline V gene. The V gene end was trimmed by 4 bases and the J gene end by 7 bases; junction bases not matched to a gene: 2. The length of the CDR3 is 14 residues. The CDR3 DNA is TGTGCCAGCAGCTCCGGACAGGGGAATTCACCCCTCCACTTT. It codes for CASSSGQGNSPLHF.

As DNA, the CDR3 is TGTGCCAGCAGCCACGGGGGCAGGCCGTCCTACGAGCAGTACTTC. Its protein is CASSHGGRPSYEQYF. J is TRBJ2-7 and V is TRBV3-1, with D perhaps matching TRBD1 or TRBD2 (6 bases each). Trimming stripped 3 bases from V and 1 base from J, with 13 bases between. Looked up from germline, CDR1 is LGHDT and CDR2 is YNNKEL (reference sequence). The CDR3 is 15 amino acids.

This clonotype was counted only a few times. The chain combines TRBV3-1 with TRBJ2-5; a possible D gene is TRBD2 (5 bases). Germline V gene lookup returns CDR1 LGHDT and CDR2 YNNKEL (reference sequence). Trimming took 8 bases from V and 4 from J, leaving 14 bases between them. This CDR3 is built from 13 residues. The chain's CDR3 is CASLPGYGETQYF. As DNA, the CDR3 is TGTGCCAGCCTCCCGGGGTACGGAGAGACCCAGTACTTC.